The rows below give T cell receptor beta chains drawn from one sample of a study of identical twins. TCRdb reanalysed the 5' RACE reads using MiXCR and keeps one entry per CDR3 protein. The repertoire holds around 1.7 million distinct CDR3 sequences, more than 30% seen once, with 0.27% in the top ten. The specimen sequenced was cord blood. These receptor sequences come from a newborn girl in good health. Both conserved end residues are part of each CDR3. Each record gives: D gene, V gene, J gene, CDR3 protein. D genes are given only for firm matches.

D: .; V: TRBV20-1; J: TRBJ2-3; CDR3: CSARTRGTTDTQYF
D: TRBD1; V: TRBV28; J: TRBJ1-4; CDR3: CASRRTGSVEKLFF
D: .; V: TRBV24-1; J: TRBJ2-1; CDR3: CATSDFGPLSYNEQFF
D: .; V: TRBV12-3/TRBV12-4; J: TRBJ2-3; CDR3: CASSAGTRTDTQYF
D: .; V: TRBV7-2; J: TRBJ2-5; CDR3: CASSFGRLGETQYF
D: TRBD2; V: TRBV20-1; J: TRBJ2-1; CDR3: CSAMPSSGEQFF
D: .; V: TRBV10-3; J: TRBJ1-5; CDR3: CAISESTRGSNQPQHF
D: .; V: TRBV7-2; J: TRBJ2-7; CDR3: CASSSLPLTTGYEQYF
D: .; V: TRBV2; J: TRBJ2-1; CDR3: CATHSYNEQFF
D: .; V: TRBV11-2; J: .; CDR3: CASSFLLAGGAADTQHF
D: .; V: TRBV7-7; J: TRBJ2-1; CDR3: CASSLNSGWGPDNEQFF
D: TRBD2; V: TRBV6-5; J: TRBJ2-1; CDR3: CASSYLPLAGGYNEQFF
D: TRBD2; V: TRBV11-2; J: TRBJ2-5; CDR3: CASSFFLAGAQYQETQYF
D: .; V: TRBV5-1; J: TRBJ1-1; CDR3: CASSRGQTHLNTEAFF
D: TRBD2; V: TRBV19; J: TRBJ2-3; CDR3: CASNTLRGVTDTQYF
D: .; V: TRBV6-2/TRBV6-3; J: TRBJ2-7; CDR3: CASSYDSYEQYF
D: .; V: TRBV5-1; J: TRBJ2-3; CDR3: CASSLVVKRTDTQYF
D: .; V: TRBV10-3; J: TRBJ1-4; CDR3: CAISESAHEKLFF
D: .; V: TRBV5-1; J: TRBJ2-7; CDR3: CASSFPGPHSYEQYF
D: .; V: TRBV3-1; J: TRBJ2-7; CDR3: CASSQRGSNEQYF
D: .; V: TRBV5-6; J: TRBJ1-1; CDR3: CASSSLYSATEAFF
D: TRBD1; V: TRBV3-1; J: TRBJ2-3; CDR3: CASSQGQGGADTQYF
D: TRBD1; V: TRBV7-9; J: TRBJ1-1; CDR3: CASSVQGRAFF
D: .; V: TRBV7-6; J: TRBJ2-3; CDR3: CASSLVGRARTDTQYF
D: TRBD1; V: TRBV3-1; J: TRBJ1-2; CDR3: CASSLGQVSNYGYTF
D: TRBD2; V: TRBV10-3; J: TRBJ2-7; CDR3: CAISGTKNEQYF
D: .; V: TRBV11-1; J: TRBJ1-1; CDR3: CASSLSMGRGTEAFF
D: .; V: TRBV7-9; J: TRBJ2-7; CDR3: CASSLDREIYEQYF
D: TRBD2; V: TRBV29-1; J: TRBJ2-3; CDR3: CSAKTTSIRVTQYF
D: TRBD2; V: TRBV9; J: TRBJ2-2; CDR3: CASSVGAGGWTGELFF
D: .; V: TRBV6-2/TRBV6-3; J: TRBJ2-7; CDR3: CASSKRTTEQYF
D: .; V: TRBV29-1; J: TRBJ2-3; CDR3: CNVEWVTFARTDTQYF
D: TRBD1; V: TRBV10-3; J: TRBJ2-3; CDR3: CAISEGQGADTQYF
D: TRBD1; V: TRBV12-3/TRBV12-4; J: TRBJ2-3; CDR3: CASSFERQGADAQYF
D: .; V: TRBV6-2/TRBV6-3; J: TRBJ2-7; CDR3: CASSIYVGYEQYF
D: .; V: TRBV10-2; J: TRBJ2-1; CDR3: CARSDGAPYNEQFF
D: TRBD2; V: TRBV12-3/TRBV12-4; J: TRBJ2-1; CDR3: CASSNVAGRQFF
D: .; V: TRBV24-1; J: TRBJ2-6; CDR3: CATSDRRAGANVLTF
D: .; V: TRBV5-1; J: TRBJ2-1; CDR3: CASSLALARGEQFF
D: TRBD2; V: TRBV13; J: TRBJ2-1; CDR3: CASSLGGRLAGGRGEQFF
D: .; V: TRBV27; J: TRBJ2-7; CDR3: CASTQGGGFLPYEQYF
D: TRBD2; V: TRBV11-2; J: TRBJ2-1; CDR3: CASSQGLAVYEQFF
D: TRBD2; V: TRBV2; J: TRBJ2-3; CDR3: CASSSGSQDTQYF
D: TRBD1; V: TRBV20-1; J: TRBJ1-4; CDR3: CSARNRTGLGKLFF
D: .; V: TRBV7-9; J: TRBJ2-7; CDR3: CASSLGDFGVYNEQYF
D: TRBD2; V: TRBV20-1; J: TRBJ2-7; CDR3: CSAMTPGLLPGTHEQYF
D: .; V: TRBV20-1; J: TRBJ2-5; CDR3: CSARDGTQVQETQYF
D: .; V: TRBV20-1; J: TRBJ2-5; CDR3: CSADTLRGGQTQYF
D: TRBD2; V: TRBV3-1; J: TRBJ2-3; CDR3: CASSRGTTKDTQYF
D: TRBD2; V: TRBV20-1; J: TRBJ2-3; CDR3: CSAKKREGLIDTQYF
D: .; V: TRBV11-2; J: TRBJ2-3; CDR3: CASSINGGAGNTDTQYF
D: TRBD2; V: TRBV7-8; J: TRBJ2-3; CDR3: CASSRRHSGTSFQVPTDTQYF
D: .; V: TRBV24-1; J: TRBJ1-2; CDR3: CATYADYGYTF
D: TRBD2; V: TRBV6-2/TRBV6-3; J: TRBJ2-1; CDR3: CASSSTLAGGTFNEQFF
D: .; V: TRBV27; J: TRBJ1-5; CDR3: CASSLQVNSNQPQHF
D: .; V: TRBV5-1; J: TRBJ2-3; CDR3: CASSLHPTADTQYF
D: TRBD2; V: TRBV6-6; J: TRBJ2-1; CDR3: CASSLAGGLSSYNEQFF